The 4 T cell receptor beta chains below were found in one sample sequenced in a study of cytomegalovirus exposure and HLA in healthy donors. Generated by immunoSEQ multiplex PCR, the TCRdb table keeps only in-frame clones and is missing some. The table has over 70,000 clones, around 90% seen once. What was sequenced was PBMCs. The origin of the receptors is a young woman in good health and CMV-seropositive.

This rearrangement joins TRBV7-2 to TRBJ2-6; perhaps TRBD1 as D (5 bases). The germline V gene has CDR1 SGHTA and CDR2 FQGNSA. V lost 1 base and J 2 bases, leaving 9 bases between the germline ends. CDR3 length: 16 residues. The CDR3: CASSLGLGPGANVLTF. The CDR3, as DNA: TGTGCCAGCAGCTTAGGTCTGGGGCCTGGGGCCAACGTCCTGACTTTC.

The J gene is TRBJ2-3, the V gene TRBV6-1; 10 bases are a match to TRBD2. The germline V gene has CDR1 MNHNS and CDR2 SASEGT. With V trimmed by 3 bases and J by 1 base, 1 base remained unmatched. This CDR3 has 15 residues. CDR3 nucleotide sequence: TGTGCCAGCAGTGACCTAGCGGGAGGCACAGATACGCAGTATTTT. Its translation is CASSDLAGGTDTQYF.

The rearrangement uses TRBV5-1 and TRBJ2-1; 10 nucleotides match TRBD2. The V gene end was trimmed by 4 bases and the J gene end by 4 bases; junction bases not matched to a gene: 17. The CDR3 length is 19 residues. CDR1 is SGHRS and CDR2 is YFSETQ in the germline V gene. CDR3 nucleotides: TGCGCCAGCAGCAGAAAAGGTGGGATACCTAGCGGGGGTTACAATGAGCAGTTCTTC. It encodes CASSRKGGIPSGGYNEQFF.

The V and J genes are TRBV18 and TRBJ2-1; 15 bases fit TRBD2. The CDR3 totals 18 residues. V shed 4 bases and J 0 bases; nucleotides not matched to a gene: 4. Germline values: CDR1 KGHSH, CDR2 LQKENI. The CDR3 bases are TGTGCCAGCTCACGGACTAGCGGGGGGGCCCCCTCCTACAATGAGCAGTTCTTC. It is translated as CASSRTSGGAPSYNEQFF.